This is a list of T cell receptor beta chains from one sample in a study of shared clonotypes between healthy human individuals. The table came from immunoSEQ multiplex PCR; TCRdb's copy has only in-frame clones and leaves some out. In the table there are about 1 million clones, about four fifths of which are singletons. Sequencing input: memory CD4+ T cells from PBMCs. These receptors were collected from a young man in good health. Some clones in this sample may be carry-over from other donors' samples. Both conserved end residues are part of each CDR3. The D gene is left open where the match is weak. Clone size, where shown, is once, few, many, or a class for clones that have expanded.

clone_size	d_call	j_call	v_call	cdr3_nt	cdr3_aa
NA	NA	TRBJ1-1	TRBV14	TGTGCCAGCAGCCATAGGACAGTTTGGACTGAAGCTTTCTTT	CASSHRTVWTEAFF
NA	TRBD1	TRBJ1-1	TRBV6-6	TGTGCCAGCAGTGATTGGGACAGGGATGTAGTAGCTTTCTTT	CASSDWDRDVVAFF
NA	NA	TRBJ2-1	TRBV29-1	TGCAGCGTTGACCATCCGACCCGGAGGTCCTACAATGAGCAGTTCTTC	CSVDHPTRRSYNEQFF
NA	NA	TRBJ2-3	TRBV4-1	TGCGCCAGCAGCCAAGTGGGCGGCACCACAGATACGCAGTATTTT	CASSQVGGTTDTQYF
NA	NA	TRBJ2-7	TRBV5-1	TGCGCCAGCAGCCAAGACCCTTCCTACGAGCAGTACTTC	CASSQDPSYEQYF
NA	TRBD2	TRBJ2-5	TRBV5-4	TGTGCCAGCAGCCGCGGGACTAAACGGGAGACCCAGTACTTC	CASSRGTKRETQYF
NA	NA	TRBJ1-5	TRBV7-8	TGTGCCAGCAGCTTAGCGTGGGGTAGCAATCAGCCCCAGCATTTT	CASSLAWGSNQPQHF
NA	TRBD2	TRBJ2-7	TRBV18	TGTGCCAGCTCACCTACTAGCGGGGATTACGAGCAGTACTTC	CASSPTSGDYEQYF
NA	TRBD2	TRBJ2-7	TRBV7-9	TGTGCCAGCAGCTTAGAGGCCCTAGCGGGAGAGTCGACTCGCGAGCAGTACTTC	CASSLEALAGESTREQYF
NA	TRBD1	TRBJ1-5	TRBV7-9	TGTGCCAGCAGCTCTACACGGGACAGGGCTCAGCCCCAGCATTTT	CASSSTRDRAQPQHF
once	NA	TRBJ2-1	TRBV9	TGTGCCAGCAGCCGGACGGACTCCCCCCAATACAATGAGCAGTTCTTC	CASSRTDSPQYNEQFF
NA	NA	TRBJ1-2	TRBV5-1	TGCGCCAGCAGCTTGGACTCCACCTCCCTTGGCTACACCTTC	CASSLDSTSLGYTF
NA	TRBD2	TRBJ2-7	TRBV7-9	TGTGCCAGCAGCCACAGACTAGCGGGGTACGAGCAGTACTTC	CASSHRLAGYEQYF
NA	TRBD1	TRBJ1-5	TRBV5-6	TGTGCCAGCAGCTCTTACGGGACAGGGCCCCAGCATTTT	CASSSYGTGPQHF
NA	NA	TRBJ2-3	TRBV4-1	TGCGCCAGCAGCCTACAGGTCACAGATACGCAGTATTTT	CASSLQVTDTQYF
NA	NA	TRBJ1-5	TRBV29-1	TGCAGCGTTGAATATGCGGGGGTAGTTAGCAATCAGCCCCAGCATTTT	CSVEYAGVVSNQPQHF